This T cell receptor beta chain is drawn from a study of blood T cell repertoires in COVID-19. Study at large: Both acute and convalescent COVID-19 samples were obtained from the United States, Italy and Spain. From T cells, B-cell-depleted T cells, or PBMCs came the material, which was cDNA or gDNA.

Germline CDR1 and CDR2: GTSNPN and SVGIG (reference sequence). This CDR3 contains 12 residues. V lost 4 bases to trimming and J lost 10 bases, with 14 bases between them. Original processing notes: Reference gene primer amplification yielded estimated nucleated cell counts. Sequencing was performed with immunoSEQ multiplex PCR; in TCRdb, only in-frame clones are kept and a portion is missing. That table supplies the V and J calls and clone size; D and trimming were determined from the DNA. This sample has around 140,000 clones, with 75% to 90% found just once. The sequenced sample was peripheral blood. The rearrangement uses TRBV30 and TRBJ2-1; D is unresolved. The receptor was isolated from a man in his sixties with active or convalescent COVID-19. The CDR3 region has the DNA TGTGCCTGGACCCTCGGAGCGACGGAGCAGTTCTTC. Translating gives CAWTLGATEQFF. The full variable domain, in which reference TRBV30 and TRBJ2-1 provide the parts outside the CDR3, is SQTIHQWPATLVQPVGSPLSLECTVEGTSNPNLYWYRQAAGRGLQLLFYSVGIGQISSEVPQNLSASRPQDRQFILSSKKLLLSDSGFYLCAWTLGATEQFFGPGTRLTVL.